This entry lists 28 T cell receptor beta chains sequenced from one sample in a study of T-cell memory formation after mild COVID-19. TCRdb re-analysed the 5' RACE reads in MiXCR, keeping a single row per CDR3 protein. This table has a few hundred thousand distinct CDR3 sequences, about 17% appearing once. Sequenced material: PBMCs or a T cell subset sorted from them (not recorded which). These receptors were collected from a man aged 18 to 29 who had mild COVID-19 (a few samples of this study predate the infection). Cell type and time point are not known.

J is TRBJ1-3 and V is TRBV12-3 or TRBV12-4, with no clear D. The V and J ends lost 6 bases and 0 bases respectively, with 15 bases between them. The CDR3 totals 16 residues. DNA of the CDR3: TGTGCCAGCAGCTCCTCCCGGGAGTCCTCTGGAAACACCATATATTTT. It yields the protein CASSSSRESSGNTIYF.

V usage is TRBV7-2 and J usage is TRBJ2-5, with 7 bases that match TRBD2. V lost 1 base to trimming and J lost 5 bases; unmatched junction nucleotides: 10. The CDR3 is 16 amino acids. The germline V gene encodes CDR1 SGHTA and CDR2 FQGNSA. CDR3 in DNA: TGTGCCAGCAGCTTAGTGACGGGAGGCCGCGGGGAGACCCAGTACTTC. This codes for CASSLVTGGRGETQYF.

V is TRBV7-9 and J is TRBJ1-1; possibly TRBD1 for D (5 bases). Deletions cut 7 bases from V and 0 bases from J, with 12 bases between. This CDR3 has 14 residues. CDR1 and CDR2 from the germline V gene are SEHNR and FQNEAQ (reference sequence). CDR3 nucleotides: TGTGCCAGCACCAGGAAGGGGATGAACACTGAAGCTTTCTTT. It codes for CASTRKGMNTEAFF.

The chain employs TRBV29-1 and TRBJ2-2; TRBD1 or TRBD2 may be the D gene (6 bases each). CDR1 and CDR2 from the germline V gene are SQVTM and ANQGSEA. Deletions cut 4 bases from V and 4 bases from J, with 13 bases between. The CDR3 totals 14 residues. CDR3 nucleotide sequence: TGCAGCGTTGTAGGGGGGTTTGGCACCGGGGAGCTGTTTTTT. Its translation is CSVVGGFGTGELFF.

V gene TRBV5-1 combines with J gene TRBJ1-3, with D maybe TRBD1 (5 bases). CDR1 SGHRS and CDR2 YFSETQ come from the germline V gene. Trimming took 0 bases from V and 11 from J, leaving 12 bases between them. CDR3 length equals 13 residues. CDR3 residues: CASSLGGDGSIYF. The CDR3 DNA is TGCGCCAGCAGCTTGGGAGGGGACGGCTCCATATATTTT.

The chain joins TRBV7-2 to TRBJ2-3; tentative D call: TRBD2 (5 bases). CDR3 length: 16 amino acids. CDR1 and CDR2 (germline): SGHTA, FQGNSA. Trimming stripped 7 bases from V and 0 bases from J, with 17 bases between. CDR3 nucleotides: TGTGCCAGCACCCTAGCCCCCGCAATGAGCACAGATACGCAGTATTTT. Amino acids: CASTLAPAMSTDTQYF.

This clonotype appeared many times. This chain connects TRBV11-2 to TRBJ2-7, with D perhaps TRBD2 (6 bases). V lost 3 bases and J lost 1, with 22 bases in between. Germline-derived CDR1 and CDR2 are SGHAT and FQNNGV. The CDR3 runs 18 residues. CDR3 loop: CASSFSDGGGLWSYEQYV. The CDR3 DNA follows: TGTGCCAGCAGCTTTTCGGACGGCGGAGGGTTGTGGTCCTACGAGCAGTACGTC.

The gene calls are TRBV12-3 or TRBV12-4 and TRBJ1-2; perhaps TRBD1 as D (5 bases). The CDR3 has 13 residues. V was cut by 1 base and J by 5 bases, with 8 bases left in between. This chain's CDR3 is CASSLVREYGYTF. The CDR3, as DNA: TGTGCCAGCAGTTTAGTCAGGGAGTATGGCTACACCTTC.

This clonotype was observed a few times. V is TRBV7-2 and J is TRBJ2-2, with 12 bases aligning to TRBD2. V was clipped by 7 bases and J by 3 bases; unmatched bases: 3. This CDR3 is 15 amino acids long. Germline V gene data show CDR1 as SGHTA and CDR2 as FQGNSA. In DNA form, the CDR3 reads TGTGCCAGCACCCTAGCGGGGGGGCACACCGGGGAGCTGTTTTTT. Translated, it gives CASTLAGGHTGELFF.

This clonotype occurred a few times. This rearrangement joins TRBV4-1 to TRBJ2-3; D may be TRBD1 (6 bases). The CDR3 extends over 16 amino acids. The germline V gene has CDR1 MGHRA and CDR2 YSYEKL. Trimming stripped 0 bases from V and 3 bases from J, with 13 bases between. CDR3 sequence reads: CASSQDPGHLTDTQYF. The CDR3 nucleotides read TGCGCCAGCAGCCAAGATCCGGGACACTTGACAGATACGCAGTATTTT.

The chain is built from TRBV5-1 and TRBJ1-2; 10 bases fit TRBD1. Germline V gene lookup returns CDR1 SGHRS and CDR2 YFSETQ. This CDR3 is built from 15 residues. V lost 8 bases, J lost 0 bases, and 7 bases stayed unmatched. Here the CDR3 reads CASSRDRGANYGYTF. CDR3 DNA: TGCGCCAGTAGCCGGGACAGGGGAGCTAACTATGGCTACACCTTC.

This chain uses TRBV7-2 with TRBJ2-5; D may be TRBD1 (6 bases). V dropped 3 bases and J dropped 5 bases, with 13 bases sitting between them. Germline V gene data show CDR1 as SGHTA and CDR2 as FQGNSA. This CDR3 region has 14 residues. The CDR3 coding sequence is TGTGCCAGCAGCTTGGGTCAGGGGTGGGAGACCCAGTACTTC. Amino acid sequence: CASSLGQGWETQYF.

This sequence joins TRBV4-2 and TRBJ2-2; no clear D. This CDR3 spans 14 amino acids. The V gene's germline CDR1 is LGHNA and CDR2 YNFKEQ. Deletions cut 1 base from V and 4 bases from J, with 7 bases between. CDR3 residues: CASSQVLVTGELFF. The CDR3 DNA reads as TGTGCCAGCAGCCAAGTCCTTGTCACCGGGGAGCTGTTTTTT.

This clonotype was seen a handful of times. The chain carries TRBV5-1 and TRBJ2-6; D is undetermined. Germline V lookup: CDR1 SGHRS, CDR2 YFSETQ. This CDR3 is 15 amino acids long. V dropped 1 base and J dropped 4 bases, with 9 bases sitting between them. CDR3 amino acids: CASSLSPHGANVLTF. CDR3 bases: TGCGCCAGCAGCTTGAGTCCTCACGGGGCCAACGTCCTGACTTTC.

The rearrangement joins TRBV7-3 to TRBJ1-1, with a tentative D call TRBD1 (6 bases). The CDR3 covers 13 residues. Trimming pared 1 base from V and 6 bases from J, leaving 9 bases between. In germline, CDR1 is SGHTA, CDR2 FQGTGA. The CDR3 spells CASSLRDNPEAFF. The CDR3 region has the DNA TGTGCCAGCAGCTTAAGGGACAACCCTGAAGCTTTCTTT.

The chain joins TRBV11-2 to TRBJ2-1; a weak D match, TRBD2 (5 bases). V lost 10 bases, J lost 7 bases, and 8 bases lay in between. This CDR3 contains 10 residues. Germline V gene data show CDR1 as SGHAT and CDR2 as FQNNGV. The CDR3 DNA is TGTGCCACCCGGGGTAATGAGCAGTTCTTC. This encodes CATRGNEQFF.

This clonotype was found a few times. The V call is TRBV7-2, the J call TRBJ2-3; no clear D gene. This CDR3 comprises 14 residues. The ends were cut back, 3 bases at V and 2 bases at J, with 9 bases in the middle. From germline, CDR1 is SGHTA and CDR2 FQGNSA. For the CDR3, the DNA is TGTGCCAGCAGCTTCCGGGCCGACACAGATACGCAGTATTTT. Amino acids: CASSFRADTDTQYF.

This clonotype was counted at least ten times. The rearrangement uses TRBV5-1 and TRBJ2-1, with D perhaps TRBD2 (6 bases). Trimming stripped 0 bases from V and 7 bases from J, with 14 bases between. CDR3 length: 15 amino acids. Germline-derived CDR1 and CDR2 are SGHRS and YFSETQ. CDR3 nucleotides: TGCGCCAGCAGCTTGGAGTCCGGGGGTCGAAATGAGCAGTTCTTC. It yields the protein CASSLESGGRNEQFF.

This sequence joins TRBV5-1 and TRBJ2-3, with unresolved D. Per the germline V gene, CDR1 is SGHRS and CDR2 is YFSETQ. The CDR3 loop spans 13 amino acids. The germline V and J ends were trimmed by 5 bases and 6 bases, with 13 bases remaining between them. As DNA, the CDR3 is TGCGCCAGCAGGGTCTTAATCCAGGATACGCAGTATTTT. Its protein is CASRVLIQDTQYF.

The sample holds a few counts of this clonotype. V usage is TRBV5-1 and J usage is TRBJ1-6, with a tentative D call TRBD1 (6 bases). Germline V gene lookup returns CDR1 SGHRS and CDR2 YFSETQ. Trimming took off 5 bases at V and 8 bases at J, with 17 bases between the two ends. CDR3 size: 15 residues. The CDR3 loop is CASRPTGSIDSPLHF. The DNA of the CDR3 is TGCGCCAGCAGACCTACAGGGAGTATTGATTCACCCCTCCACTTT.

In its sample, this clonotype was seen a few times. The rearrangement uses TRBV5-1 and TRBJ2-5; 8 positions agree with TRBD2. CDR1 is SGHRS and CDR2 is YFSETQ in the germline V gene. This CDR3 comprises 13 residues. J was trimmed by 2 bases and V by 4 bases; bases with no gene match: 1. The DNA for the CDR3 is TGCGCCAGCAGCAGACTAGCGCAAGAGACCCAGTACTTC. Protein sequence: CASSRLAQETQYF.

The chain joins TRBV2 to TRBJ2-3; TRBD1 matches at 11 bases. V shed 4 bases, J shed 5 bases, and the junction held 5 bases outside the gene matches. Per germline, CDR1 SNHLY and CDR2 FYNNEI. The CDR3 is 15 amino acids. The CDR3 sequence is CASSVRTGGGDTQYF. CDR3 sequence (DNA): TGTGCCAGCAGTGTACGGACAGGGGGCGGAGATACGCAGTATTTT.

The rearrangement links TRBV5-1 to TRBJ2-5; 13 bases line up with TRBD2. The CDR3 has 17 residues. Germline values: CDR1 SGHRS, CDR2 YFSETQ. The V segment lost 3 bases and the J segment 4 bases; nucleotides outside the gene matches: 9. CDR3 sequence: CASSSGLAGAMAETQYF. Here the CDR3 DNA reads TGCGCCAGCAGCTCTGGACTAGCGGGGGCCATGGCAGAGACCCAGTACTTC.

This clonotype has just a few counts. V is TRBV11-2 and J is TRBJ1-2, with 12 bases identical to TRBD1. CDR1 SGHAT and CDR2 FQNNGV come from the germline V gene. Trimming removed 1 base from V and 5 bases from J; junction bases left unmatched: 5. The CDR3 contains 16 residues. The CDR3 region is CASSLVGTGGWYGYTF. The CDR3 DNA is TGTGCCAGCAGCTTAGTGGGGACAGGGGGCTGGTATGGCTACACCTTC. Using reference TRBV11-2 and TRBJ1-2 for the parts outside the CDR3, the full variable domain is EAGVAQSPRYKIIEKRQSVAFWCNPISGHATLYWYQQILGQGPKLLIQFQNNGVVDDSQLPKDRFSAERLKGVDSTLKIQPAKLEDSAVYLCASSLVGTGGWYGYTFGSGTRLTVV.

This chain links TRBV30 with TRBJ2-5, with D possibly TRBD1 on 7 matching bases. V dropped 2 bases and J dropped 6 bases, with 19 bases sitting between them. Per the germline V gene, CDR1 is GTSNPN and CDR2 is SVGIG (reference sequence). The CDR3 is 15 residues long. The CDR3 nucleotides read TGTGCCTGGAGTATAGGAGGGGGCCGTTGGAAGACCCAGTACTTC. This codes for CAWSIGGGRWKTQYF. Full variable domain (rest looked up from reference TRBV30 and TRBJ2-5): SQTIHQWPATLVQPVGSPLSLECTVEGTSNPNLYWYRQAAGRGLQLLFYSVGIGQISSEVPQNLSASRPQDRQFILSSKKLLLSDSGFYLCAWSIGGGRWKTQYFGPGTRLLVL.

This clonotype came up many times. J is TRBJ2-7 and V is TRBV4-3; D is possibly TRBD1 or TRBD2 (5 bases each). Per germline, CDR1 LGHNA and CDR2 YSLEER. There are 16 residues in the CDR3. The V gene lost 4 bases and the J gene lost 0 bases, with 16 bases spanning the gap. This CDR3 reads CASSRGHGDRSYEQYF. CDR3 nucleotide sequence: TGCGCCAGCAGCCGCGGACACGGGGACCGCTCCTACGAGCAGTACTTC.

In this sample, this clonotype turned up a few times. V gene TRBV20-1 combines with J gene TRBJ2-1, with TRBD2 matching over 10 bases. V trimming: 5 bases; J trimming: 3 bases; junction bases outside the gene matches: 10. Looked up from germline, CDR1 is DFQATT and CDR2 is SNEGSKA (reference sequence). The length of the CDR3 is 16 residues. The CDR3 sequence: CSAYSSSGGFYNEQFF. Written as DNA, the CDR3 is TGCAGTGCTTATTCCTCTAGCGGGGGCTTCTACAATGAGCAGTTCTTC.

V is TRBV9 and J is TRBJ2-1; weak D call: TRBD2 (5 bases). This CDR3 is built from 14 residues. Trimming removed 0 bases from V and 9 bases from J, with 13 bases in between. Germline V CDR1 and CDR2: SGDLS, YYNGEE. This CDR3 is CASSVASRVAEQFF. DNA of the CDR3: TGTGCCAGCAGCGTAGCTAGCCGAGTGGCTGAGCAGTTCTTC.